This T cell receptor (beta chain) was documented in a study of blood T cell repertoires in COVID-19 (TCRdb year 2020). Context from the whole study: Collaborator samples came from the United States, Italy and Spain and covered acute and convalescent phases of COVID-19. The prospective study material was composed of cDNA or gDNA derived from T cells, B-cell-depleted T cells, or PBMCs. The dataset comprised deeply sampled blood TCRbeta repertoires from subjects exposed to, actively infected with, or recovered from COVID-19. The repertoires were made available in a free public database intended to serve as a resource for research on the immune response to SARS-CoV-2. Samples were obtained from the ongoing ImmuneRACE study (first 160 participants) and from over 1,000 subjects provided by 6 global collaborators. The sample metadata nearly always contained a de-identified subject ID, COVID-19 status, age in years and sex. Where available, HLA class I and class II types were obtained from metadata supplied by the sample provider rather than from assay-based typing. The study at large found these results: The quantity of clinical and demographic metadata differed by source and by participant and was supplied without curation.

On this clone: No cognate antigen has been identified for it. The input lacks base qualities; no much larger clone sits a single base away.

The germline V and J ends show losses of 0 bases and 2 bases respectively, and no gene match explains 7 bases of the junction. The CDR3 measures 17 amino acids from cysteine to phenylalanine. Kept here is only the CDR3 DNA, which spans 51 bases and is read in frame from base 1. Participants in the prospective study were aged roughly 18 to 100 years, lived in 20 to 30 United States geographic areas, and enrolled through a virtual design. In the prospective study, cohorts were assigned on the basis of participant-reported clinical history obtained from a screening survey and a study questionnaire. Recovered participants in ImmuneRACE Cohort 3 were defined by two consecutive negative NP/OP PCR tests, clearance by a healthcare professional, or resolution of symptoms. Each participant in the prospective study had whole blood, serum and a nasopharyngeal or oropharyngeal swab collected by mobile phlebotomists. Participants in the prospective study had the option to provide additional blood draws and questionnaires over a roughly 2-month period. Prospective study blood samples were shipped either frozen or at room temperature before DNA extraction.

TCRbeta CDR3 regions were amplified from genomic DNA using the immunoSEQ Assay, a bias-controlled multiplex PCR. The original pipeline was this. Within the assay, amplification of reference gene primers was used to estimate how many nucleated cells each sample contained. To quantify the absolute abundance of each unique TCRbeta CDR3 rearrangement, sequence reads were collapsed and filtered. Productive Simpson clonality was computed per sample as the square root of Simpson's diversity index over productive rearrangements. TCRdb's version of the immuneACCESS table is confined to in-frame rearrangements and falls short of the full clone set. An unresolved V gene accounts for under half of the shortfall where checked; the remainder is of unknown origin. V and J calls and clone size are copied from that table; D and trimming were computed from the DNA. Counted in this sample were roughly 150,000 clones; 78% of them appeared once. More than 5% of the sample lies in the top ten.

The sequenced material came from PBMCs or T cells enriched from blood (not recorded which). The chain is assembled from TRBV23-1 and TRBJ2-4; 7 of the junction bases match TRBD2. TRBV23-1 has ORF status, its function being uncertain. The receptor was derived from a woman aged 50 to 65 who had recovered from COVID-19. The CDR3 region reads CASSQSRRGGSKNIQYF. The DNA reads TGCGCCAGCAGTCAATCGAGGAGGGGAGGGTCCAAAAACATTCAGTACTTC.